This TCR beta chain stems from a study of cytomegalovirus exposure and HLA in healthy donors. V gave up 0 bases and J gave up 5 bases, with 10 bases separating them. There are 14 residues in the CDR3. The germline gives CDR1 SGDLS, CDR2 YYNGEE. Both 60 Vbeta primers and 13 Jbeta primers went into the PCR. The repertoire was sequenced with immunoSEQ multiplex PCR; TCRdb's copy has only in-frame clones and lacks some. Of about 120,000 clones listed, about 81% are singletons. Regarding the study as a whole: In a later analysis, TCR beta V- and J-gene trimming showed a link to a missense DCLRE1C variant. Based on reports, TCR beta sequences accurately predicted HLA-A and HLA-B alleles for most subjects.

A note on this clone: Its matching antigen is unknown.

The TCR sequence derives from a man in his forties or fifties in good health and CMV-seronegative. The sample consisted of PBMCs. The chain carries TRBV9 and TRBJ2-3, with D tentatively TRBD2 (5 bases). The CDR3 DNA follows: TGTGCCAGCAGCGTAGGGACCCGGGGAGATACGCAGTATTTT. It codes for CASSVGTRGDTQYF.